This T cell receptor (beta chain) was captured by sequencing in a study of T cell changes during pregnancy in multiple sclerosis. The CDR3 consists of 13 residues. V was trimmed by 6 bases and J by 1 base, leaving 9 bases between them. Germline-derived CDR1 and CDR2 are MNHEY and SVGAGI. The method was immunoSEQ multiplex PCR; TCRdb's version includes in-frame clones alone and lacks a portion of them. The profile covers about 76,000 clones, with 90% to 95% appearing a single time and around 0.6% taken by the ten largest. The TCR was taken from a female donor with multiple sclerosis, enrolled in a pregnancy study. This chain uses TRBV6-5 with TRBJ1-1, with D possibly TRBD1 on 6 matching bases. The specimen comprised peripheral blood, sampled in the third trimester of pregnancy. CDR3 bases: TGTGCCAGCAGCCCCAGGGGGAACACTGAAGCTTTCTTT. It yields the protein CASSPRGNTEAFF.